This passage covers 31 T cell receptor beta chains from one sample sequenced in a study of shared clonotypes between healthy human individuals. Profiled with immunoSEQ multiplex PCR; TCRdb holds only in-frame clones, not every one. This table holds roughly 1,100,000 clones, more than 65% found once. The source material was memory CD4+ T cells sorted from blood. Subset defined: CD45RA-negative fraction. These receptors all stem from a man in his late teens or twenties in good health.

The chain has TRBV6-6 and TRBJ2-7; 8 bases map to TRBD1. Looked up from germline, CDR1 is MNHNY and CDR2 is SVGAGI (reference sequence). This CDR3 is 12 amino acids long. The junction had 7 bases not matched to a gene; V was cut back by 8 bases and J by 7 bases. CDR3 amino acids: CASGQGSGEQYF. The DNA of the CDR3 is TGTGCCAGCGGACAGGGTTCGGGAGAGCAGTACTTC.

CDR3 protein: CASSVGGLAGQTGELFF. The CDR3 DNA follows: TGTGCCAGCAGCGTAGGTGGACTAGCGGGCCAGACCGGGGAGCTGTTTTTT. The rearrangement uses TRBV9 and TRBJ2-2; 11 nucleotides match TRBD2. Unmatched junction bases numbered 6, after V lost 0 bases and J lost 5 bases. Germline loops: CDR1 SGDLS, CDR2 YYNGEE. The CDR3 consists of 17 residues.

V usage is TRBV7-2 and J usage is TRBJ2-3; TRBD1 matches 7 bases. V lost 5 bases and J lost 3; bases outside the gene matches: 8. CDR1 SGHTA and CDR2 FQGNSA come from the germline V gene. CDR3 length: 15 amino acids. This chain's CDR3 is CASSLGQTPTDTQYF. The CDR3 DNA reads TGTGCCAGCAGCCTGGGACAGACCCCGACAGATACGCAGTATTTT. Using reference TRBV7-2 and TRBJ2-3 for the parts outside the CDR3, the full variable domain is GAGVSQSPSNKVTEKGKDVELRCDPISGHTALYWYRQSLGQGLEFLIYFQGNSAPDKSGLPSDRFSAERTGGSVSTLTIQRTQQEDSAVYLCASSLGQTPTDTQYFGPGTRLTVL.

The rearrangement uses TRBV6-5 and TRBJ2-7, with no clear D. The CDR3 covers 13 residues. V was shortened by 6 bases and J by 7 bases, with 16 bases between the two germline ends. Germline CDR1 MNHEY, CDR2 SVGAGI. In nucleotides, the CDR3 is TGTGCCAGCAGCAATCATCCCCTCTGGGAGCAGTACTTC. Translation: CASSNHPLWEQYF.

CDR3 sequence reads: CASSFLQGAASPLHF. The CDR3 DNA sequence: TGTGCCAGCAGTTTCCTCCAGGGGGCAGCTTCACCCCTCCACTTT. V is TRBV27 and J is TRBJ1-6; 8 bases map to TRBD1. The ends lost 3 bases at V and 9 bases at J; junction bases unmatched: 7. Germline V gives CDR1 MNHEY, CDR2 SMNVEV (reference sequence). The CDR3 extends over 15 amino acids.

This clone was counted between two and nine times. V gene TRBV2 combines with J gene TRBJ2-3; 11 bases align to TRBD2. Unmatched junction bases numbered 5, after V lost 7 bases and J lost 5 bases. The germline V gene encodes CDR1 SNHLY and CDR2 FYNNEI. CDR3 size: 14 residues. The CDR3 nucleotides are TGTGCCAGCAATAGCGGGGGGGCCGTAGATACGCAGTATTTT. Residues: CASNSGGAVDTQYF.

CDR3 sequence (DNA): TGTGCCATCAGTGAATCAGGGAGGGGTAGCACTGAAGCTTTCTTT. Amino acids: CAISESGRGSTEAFF. The J gene is TRBJ1-1, the V gene TRBV10-3, with a tentative D call TRBD1 (5 bases). The V gene's germline CDR1 is ENHRY and CDR2 SYGVKD. Deletions cut 3 bases from V and 4 bases from J, with 15 bases between. The CDR3 is 15 amino acids.

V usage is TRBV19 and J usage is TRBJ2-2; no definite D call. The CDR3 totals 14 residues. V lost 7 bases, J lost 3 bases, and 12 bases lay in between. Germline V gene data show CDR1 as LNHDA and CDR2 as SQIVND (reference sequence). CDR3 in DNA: TGTGCCAGTATGCGAATTACAGACACCGGGGAGCTGTTTTTT. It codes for CASMRITDTGELFF.

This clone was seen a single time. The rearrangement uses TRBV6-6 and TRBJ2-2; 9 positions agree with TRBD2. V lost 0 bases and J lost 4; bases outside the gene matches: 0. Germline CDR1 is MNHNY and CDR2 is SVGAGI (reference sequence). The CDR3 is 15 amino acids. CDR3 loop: CASSYSREGTGELFF. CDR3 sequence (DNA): TGTGCCAGCAGTTACTCGCGGGAGGGCACCGGGGAGCTGTTTTTT.

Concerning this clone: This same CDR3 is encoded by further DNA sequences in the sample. The CDR3 DNA sequence: TGTGCCAGCAGTGGACAGGGAGCCACTGAAGCTTTCTTT. Protein sequence: CASSGQGATEAFF. This chain connects TRBV2 to TRBJ1-1; 7 bases fit TRBD1. V was clipped by 4 bases and J by 4 bases; unmatched bases: 3. From germline, CDR1 is SNHLY and CDR2 FYNNEI. CDR3 size: 13 residues.

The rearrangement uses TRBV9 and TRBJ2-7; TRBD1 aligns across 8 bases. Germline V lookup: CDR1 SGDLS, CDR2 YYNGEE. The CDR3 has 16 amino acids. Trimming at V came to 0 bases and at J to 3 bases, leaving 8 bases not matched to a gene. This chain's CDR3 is CASSVGGQALDYEQYF. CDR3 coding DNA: TGTGCCAGCAGCGTAGGGGGACAGGCGCTGGACTACGAGCAGTACTTC.

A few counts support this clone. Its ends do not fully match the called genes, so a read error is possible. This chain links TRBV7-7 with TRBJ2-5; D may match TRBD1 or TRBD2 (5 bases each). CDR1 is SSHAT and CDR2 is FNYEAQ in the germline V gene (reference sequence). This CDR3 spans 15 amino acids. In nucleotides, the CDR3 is TGTGCTAGCAGCTTAGCGCAGGGCGTTCAAGAGACCCAGTACTTC. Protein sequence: CASSLAQGVQETQYF.

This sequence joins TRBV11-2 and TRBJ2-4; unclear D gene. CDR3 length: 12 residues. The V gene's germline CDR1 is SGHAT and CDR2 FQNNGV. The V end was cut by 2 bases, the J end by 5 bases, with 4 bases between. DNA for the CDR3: TGTGCCAGCAGCTTAAGCCAAAACATTCAGTACTTC. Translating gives CASSLSQNIQYF.

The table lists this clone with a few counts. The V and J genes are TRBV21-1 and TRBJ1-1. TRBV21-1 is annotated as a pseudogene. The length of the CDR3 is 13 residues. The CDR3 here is CASSHGVNTEAFF. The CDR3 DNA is TGTGCCAGCAGCCACGGGGTAAACACTGAAGCTTTCTTT.

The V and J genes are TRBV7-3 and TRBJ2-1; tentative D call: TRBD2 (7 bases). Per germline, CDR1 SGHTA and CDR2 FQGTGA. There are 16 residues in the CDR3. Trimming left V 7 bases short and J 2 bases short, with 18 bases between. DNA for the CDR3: TGTGCCAGCAACACTTTGGGCGGGGGCGCCTACAATGAGCAGTTCTTC. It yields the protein CASNTLGGGAYNEQFF.

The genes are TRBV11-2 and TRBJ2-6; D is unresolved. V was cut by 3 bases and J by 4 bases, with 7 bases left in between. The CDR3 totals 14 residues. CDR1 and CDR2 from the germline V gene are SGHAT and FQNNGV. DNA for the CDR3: TGTGCCAGCAGCTTCGGGTACGGGGCCAACGTCCTGACTTTC. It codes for CASSFGYGANVLTF.

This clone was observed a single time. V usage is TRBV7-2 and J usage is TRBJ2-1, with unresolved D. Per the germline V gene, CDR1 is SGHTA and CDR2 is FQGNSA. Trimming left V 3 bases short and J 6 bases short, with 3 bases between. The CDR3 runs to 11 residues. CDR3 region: CASSFVNEQFF. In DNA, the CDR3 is TGTGCCAGCAGCTTTGTCAATGAGCAGTTCTTC.

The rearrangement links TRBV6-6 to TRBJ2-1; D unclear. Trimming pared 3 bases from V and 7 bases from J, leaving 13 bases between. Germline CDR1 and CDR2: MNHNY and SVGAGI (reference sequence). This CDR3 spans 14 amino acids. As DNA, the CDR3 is TGTGCCAGCAGTTATGGGTATGGATTGAATGAGCAGTTCTTC. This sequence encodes CASSYGYGLNEQFF.

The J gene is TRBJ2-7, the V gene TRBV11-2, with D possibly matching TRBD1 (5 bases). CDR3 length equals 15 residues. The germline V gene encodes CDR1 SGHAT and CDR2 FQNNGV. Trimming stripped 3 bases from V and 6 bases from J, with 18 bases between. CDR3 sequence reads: CASSFGGSRAGEQYF. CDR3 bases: TGTGCCAGCAGCTTTGGTGGTAGCAGGGCAGGCGAGCAGTACTTC.

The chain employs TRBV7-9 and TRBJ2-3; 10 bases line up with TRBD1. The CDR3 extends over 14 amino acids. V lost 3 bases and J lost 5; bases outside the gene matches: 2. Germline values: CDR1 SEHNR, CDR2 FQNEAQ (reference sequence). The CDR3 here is CASSFGQGGDTQYF. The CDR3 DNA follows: TGTGCCAGCAGCTTTGGACAGGGGGGAGATACGCAGTATTTT.

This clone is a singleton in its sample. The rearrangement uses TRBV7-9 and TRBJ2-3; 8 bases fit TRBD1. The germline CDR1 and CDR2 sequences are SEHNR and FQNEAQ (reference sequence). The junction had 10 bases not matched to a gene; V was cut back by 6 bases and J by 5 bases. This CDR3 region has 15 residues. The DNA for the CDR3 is TGTGCCAGCAGTTCTCAGGGGGCGCAGATAGATACGCAGTATTTT. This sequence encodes CASSSQGAQIDTQYF.

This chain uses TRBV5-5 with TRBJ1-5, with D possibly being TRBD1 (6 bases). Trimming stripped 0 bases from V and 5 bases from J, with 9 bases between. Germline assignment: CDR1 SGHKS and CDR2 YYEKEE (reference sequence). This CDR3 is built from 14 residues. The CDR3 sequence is CASSLDPGDQPQHF. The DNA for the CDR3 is TGTGCCAGCAGCTTGGACCCAGGGGATCAGCCCCAGCATTTT.

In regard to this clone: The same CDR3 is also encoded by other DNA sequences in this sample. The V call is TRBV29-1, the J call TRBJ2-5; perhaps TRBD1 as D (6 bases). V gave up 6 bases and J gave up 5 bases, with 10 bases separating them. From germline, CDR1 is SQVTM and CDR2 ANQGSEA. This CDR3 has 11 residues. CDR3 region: CSVNRGETQYF. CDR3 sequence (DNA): TGCAGCGTAAATAGGGGGGAGACCCAGTACTTC. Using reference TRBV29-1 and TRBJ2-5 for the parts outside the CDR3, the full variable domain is SAVISQKPSRDICQRGTSLTIQCQVDSQVTMMFWYRQQPGQSLTLIATANQGSEATYESGFVIDKFPISRPNLTFSTLTVSNMSPEDSSIYLCSVNRGETQYFGPGTRLLVL.

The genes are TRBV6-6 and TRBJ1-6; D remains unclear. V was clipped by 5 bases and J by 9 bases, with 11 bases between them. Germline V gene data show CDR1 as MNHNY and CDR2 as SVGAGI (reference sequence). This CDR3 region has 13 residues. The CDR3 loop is CASSGPGGSPLHF. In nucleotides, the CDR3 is TGTGCCAGCAGTGGCCCCGGAGGTTCACCCCTCCACTTT.

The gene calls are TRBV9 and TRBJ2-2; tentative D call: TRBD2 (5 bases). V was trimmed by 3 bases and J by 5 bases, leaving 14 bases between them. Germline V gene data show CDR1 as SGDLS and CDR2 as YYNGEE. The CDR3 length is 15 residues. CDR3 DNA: TGTGCCAGCAGCGCAGAGGGCGTACAAACCGGGGAGCTGTTTTTT. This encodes CASSAEGVQTGELFF.

The DNA for the CDR3 is TGTGCCAGCAGCTTAGTCGGGGGGCGGGGAGAGACCCAGTACTTC. It translates to CASSLVGGRGETQYF. The chain recombines TRBV7-2 with TRBJ2-5; D might be TRBD2 (7 bases). V was shortened by 1 base and J by 4 bases, with 13 bases between the two germline ends. The CDR3 is 15 amino acids. Germline CDR1 SGHTA, CDR2 FQGNSA. The whole variable domain, filled in from reference TRBV7-2 and TRBJ2-5, reads GAGVSQSPSNKVTEKGKDVELRCDPISGHTALYWYRQSLGQGLEFLIYFQGNSAPDKSGLPSDRFSAERTGGSVSTLTIQRTQQEDSAVYLCASSLVGGRGETQYFGPGTRLLVL.

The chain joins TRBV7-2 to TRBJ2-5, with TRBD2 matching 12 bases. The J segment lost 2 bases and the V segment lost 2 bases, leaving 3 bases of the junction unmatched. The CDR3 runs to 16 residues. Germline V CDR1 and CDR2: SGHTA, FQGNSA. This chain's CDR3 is CASSLRLAGDQETQYF. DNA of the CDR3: TGTGCCAGCAGCTTACGACTAGCGGGGGATCAAGAGACCCAGTACTTC.

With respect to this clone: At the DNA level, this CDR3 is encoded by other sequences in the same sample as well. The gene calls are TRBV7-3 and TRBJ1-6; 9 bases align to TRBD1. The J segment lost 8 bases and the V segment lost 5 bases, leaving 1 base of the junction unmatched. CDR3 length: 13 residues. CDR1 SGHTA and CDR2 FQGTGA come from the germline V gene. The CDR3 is CASSRDRDSPLHF. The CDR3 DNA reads TGTGCCAGCAGCCGGGACAGGGATTCACCCCTCCACTTT.

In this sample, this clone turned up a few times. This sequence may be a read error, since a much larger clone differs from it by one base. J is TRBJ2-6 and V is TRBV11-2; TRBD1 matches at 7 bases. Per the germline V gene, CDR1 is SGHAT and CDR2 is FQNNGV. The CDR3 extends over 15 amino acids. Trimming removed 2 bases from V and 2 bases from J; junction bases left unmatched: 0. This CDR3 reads CASSLTGAGANVLTF. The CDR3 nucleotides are TGTGCCAGCAGCTTAACAGGGGCTGGGGCCAACGTCCTGACTTTC.

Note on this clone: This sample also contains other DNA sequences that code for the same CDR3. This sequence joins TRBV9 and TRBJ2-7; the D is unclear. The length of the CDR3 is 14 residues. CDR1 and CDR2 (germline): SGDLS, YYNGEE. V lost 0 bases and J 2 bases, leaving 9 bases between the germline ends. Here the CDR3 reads CASSVGGDPYEQYF. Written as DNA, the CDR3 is TGTGCCAGCAGCGTAGGCGGCGATCCCTACGAGCAGTACTTC.

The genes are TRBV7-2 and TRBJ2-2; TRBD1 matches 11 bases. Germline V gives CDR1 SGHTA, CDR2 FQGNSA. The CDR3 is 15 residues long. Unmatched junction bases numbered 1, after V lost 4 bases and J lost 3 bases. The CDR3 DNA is TGTGCCAGCAGCTGGGACAGGGGGTACACCGGGGAGCTGTTTTTT. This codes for CASSWDRGYTGELFF.